This record covers a single TCR beta chain. Every donor contributed about 10 milliliters of peripheral blood by blood draw. With a J-beta primer mix and a sample-barcoded 5' primer, a second PCR ran about 7 to 12 cycles. Using its own MiXCR run on the 5' RACE reads, TCRdb lists one record per CDR3 protein. Of over a million distinct CDR3 sequences in the sample, less than 45% are singletons; the top ten hold less than 5%. This CDR3 comprises 15 residues. With 7 bases clipped from V and 3 bases from J, the junction kept 11 bases outside the gene matches. CDR1 is MNHNY, CDR2 SVGAGI, per germline (reference sequence). This entry comes from a study of blood T cells in healthy people across ages.

This sequence joins TRBV6-6 and TRBJ1-1; 7 bases match TRBD1. Sequencing input: blood. The source is a young woman in good health. The CDR3 nucleotides read TGTGCCAGCATTAGACAGGGTACTGTGTACACTGAAGCTTTCTTT. Its protein product is CASIRQGTVYTEAFF.